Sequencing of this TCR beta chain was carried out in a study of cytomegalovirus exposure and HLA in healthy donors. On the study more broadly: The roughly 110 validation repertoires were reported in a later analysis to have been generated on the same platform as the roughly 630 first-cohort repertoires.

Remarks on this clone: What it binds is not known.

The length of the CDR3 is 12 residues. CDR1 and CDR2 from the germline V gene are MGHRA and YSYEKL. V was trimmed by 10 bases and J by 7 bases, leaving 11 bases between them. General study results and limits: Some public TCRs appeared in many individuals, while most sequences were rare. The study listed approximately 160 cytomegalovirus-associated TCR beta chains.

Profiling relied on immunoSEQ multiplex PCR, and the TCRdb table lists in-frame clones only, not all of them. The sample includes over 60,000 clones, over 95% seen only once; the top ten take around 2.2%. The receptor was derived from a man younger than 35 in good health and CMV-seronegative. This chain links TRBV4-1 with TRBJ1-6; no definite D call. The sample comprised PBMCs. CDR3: CATQSGNSPLHF. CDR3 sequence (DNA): TGCGCCACGCAATCGGGGAATTCACCCCTCCACTTT.